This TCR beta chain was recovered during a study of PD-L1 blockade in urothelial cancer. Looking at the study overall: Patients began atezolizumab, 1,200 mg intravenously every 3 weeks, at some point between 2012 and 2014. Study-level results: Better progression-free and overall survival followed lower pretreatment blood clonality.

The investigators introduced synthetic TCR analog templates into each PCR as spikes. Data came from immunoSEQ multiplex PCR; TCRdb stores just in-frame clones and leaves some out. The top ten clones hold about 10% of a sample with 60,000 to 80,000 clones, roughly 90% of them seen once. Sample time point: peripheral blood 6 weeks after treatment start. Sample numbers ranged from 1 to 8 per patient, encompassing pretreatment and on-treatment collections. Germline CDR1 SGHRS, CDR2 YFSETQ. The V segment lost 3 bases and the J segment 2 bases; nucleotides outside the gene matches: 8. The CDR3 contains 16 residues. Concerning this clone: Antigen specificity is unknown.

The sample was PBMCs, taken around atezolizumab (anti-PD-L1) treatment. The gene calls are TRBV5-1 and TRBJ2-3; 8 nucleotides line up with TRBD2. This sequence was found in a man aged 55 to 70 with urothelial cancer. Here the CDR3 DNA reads TGCGCCAGCAGCTACGCTGCGGGGGGTAACACAGATACGCAGTATTTT. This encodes CASSYAAGGNTDTQYF.